This T cell receptor (beta chain) was sequenced for a study of beta chain features in type 1 diabetes. General study findings and limits: Among all four CD4+ subsets, Type 1 diabetes patients had TCRB CDR3s that were moderately but significantly shorter.

The CDR3 loop spans 12 amino acids. Germline CDR1 SQVTM, CDR2 ANQGSEA. About this clone: Its antigen is as yet unknown. At one boundary the junction diverges from the germline segment, which might be a read error.

Expressed TCRB transcripts were sequenced after all isolated RNA was converted to cDNA. Profiling relied on immunoSEQ multiplex PCR, and the TCRdb table lists in-frame clones only, not all of them. This sample carries about half a million clones, over 25% of them seen once, and the ten largest clones take about 0.065%. The sequenced material came from naive CD4+ T cells from blood. This chain joins TRBV29-1 and TRBJ1-2; D unclear. The origin of this receptor is a man between 18 and 35 years old in good health. CDR3 coding DNA: TGCAGCGTTGAACCCAGCTGGACTGCCATCATCTTC. Translated: CSVEPSWTAIIF.